The 21 T cell receptor beta chains reported below all come from one sample, sequenced in a study of blood T cell repertoires in COVID-19. Profiled with immunoSEQ multiplex PCR; TCRdb holds only in-frame clones, not every one. The table records 300,000 to 350,000 clones, 89% of them present only once. The specimen was PBMCs or T cells enriched from blood (not recorded which). Receptors were obtained from a woman in her thirties who had recovered from COVID-19.

This clone was counted between two and nine times. The sample holds other DNA sequences that translate to the same CDR3. The CDR3 bases are TGTGCCAGCAGTCCTGACAGGGGGAATCAGCCCCAGCATTTT. It specifies CASSPDRGNQPQHF. The chain has TRBV6-5 and TRBJ1-5; 9 bases align to TRBD1. V gave up 5 bases and J gave up 4 bases; unmatched junction bases: 3. This CDR3 has 14 residues. The V gene's germline CDR1 is MNHEY and CDR2 SVGAGI.

Points on this clone: Additional DNA sequences in this sample encode the identical CDR3. The V and J genes are TRBV18 and TRBJ1-1; 9 nucleotides agree with TRBD1. This CDR3 contains 13 residues. V lost 3 bases to trimming and J lost 5 bases; unmatched junction nucleotides: 1. Looked up from germline, CDR1 is KGHSH and CDR2 is LQKENI. The DNA for the CDR3 is TGTGCCAGCTCACCGACAGGGGGAACTGAAGCTTTCTTT. Translation: CASSPTGGTEAFF.

The rearrangement uses TRBV6-5 and TRBJ2-7; 8 nucleotides line up with TRBD1. The CDR3 totals 16 residues. The V and J ends lost 2 bases and 3 bases, in that order; junction bases with no gene match: 9. In germline, CDR1 is MNHEY, CDR2 SVGAGI. CDR3 sequence: CASSYPRTGSVYEQYF. The CDR3 DNA follows: TGTGCCAGCAGTTACCCGCGGACAGGGAGTGTCTACGAGCAGTACTTC.

The V gene is TRBV24-1, the J gene TRBJ2-3; TRBD2 matches 7 bases. Trimming took 1 base from V and 0 from J; bases not matched to a gene: 3. This CDR3 is 16 amino acids long. Germline CDR1 KGHDR, CDR2 SFDVKD. The DNA for the CDR3 is TGTGCCACCAGTGATTTTGGCGGGGGAAGCACAGATACGCAGTATTTT. This gives the protein CATSDFGGGSTDTQYF.

The V call is TRBV3-1 (or the pseudogene TRBV3-2), the J call TRBJ1-5; D unclear. This CDR3 comprises 15 residues. With 3 bases removed from V and 4 bases from J, the gap between germline ends came to 13 bases. Germline V gives CDR1 LGHDT, CDR2 YNNKEL (reference sequence). CDR3 bases: TGTGCCAGCAGCCAGGATCAGGCGGGGAATCAGCCCCAGCATTTT. Residues: CASSQDQAGNQPQHF.

The chain carries TRBV6-5 and TRBJ2-4; 11 bases fit TRBD1. The CDR3 is made up of 12 amino acids. J lost 11 bases, V lost 7 bases, and 4 bases had no gene match. CDR1 MNHEY and CDR2 SVGAGI come from the germline V gene. CDR3 protein: CASIRTGGFQYF. In DNA form, the CDR3 reads TGTGCCAGCATCCGGACAGGGGGCTTTCAGTACTTC.

The chain joins TRBV28 to TRBJ2-7, with D unclear. This CDR3 has 14 amino acids. V was clipped by 4 bases and J by 2 bases, with 12 bases between them. The germline V gene encodes CDR1 MDHEN and CDR2 SYDVKM. Here the CDR3 DNA reads TGTGCCAGCAGTTGGGCAGATCCAACCTACGAGCAGTACTTC. Its translation is CASSWADPTYEQYF.

V is TRBV27 and J is TRBJ2-2; 7 nucleotides line up with TRBD1. The CDR3 spans 18 residues. Germline V gene lookup returns CDR1 MNHEY and CDR2 SMNVEV (reference sequence). V lost 2 bases and J lost 0; bases outside the gene matches: 9. The CDR3 region is CASSLPTGQTPNTGELFF. In DNA form, the CDR3 reads TGTGCCAGCAGTTTACCGACAGGGCAGACTCCGAACACCGGGGAGCTGTTTTTT.

This chain links TRBV7-6 with TRBJ2-7; D perhaps matches TRBD1 (5 bases). Germline-derived CDR1 and CDR2 are SGHVS and FNYEAQ. There are 15 residues in the CDR3. V gave up 0 bases and J gave up 2 bases, with 11 bases separating them. CDR3 in DNA: TGTGCCAGCAGCTTAGCGACAGCAGGAGCCTACGAGCAGTACTTC. Encoded protein: CASSLATAGAYEQYF.

The chain links TRBV6-2 or TRBV6-3 to TRBJ2-7; 9 positions agree with TRBD2. The junction had 5 bases not matched to a gene; V was cut back by 6 bases and J by 2 bases. This CDR3 comprises 14 residues. Germline assignment: CDR1 MNHEY and CDR2 SVGEGT. The chain's CDR3 is CASRYVAGAYEQYF. CDR3 bases: TGTGCCAGCAGATACGTAGCGGGAGCCTACGAGCAGTACTTC.

The chain uses TRBV7-9 and TRBJ1-6; 10 positions agree with TRBD1. CDR1 and CDR2 from the germline V gene are SEHNR and FQNEAQ (reference sequence). Unmatched junction bases numbered 4, after V lost 1 base and J lost 7 bases. The CDR3 is 16 amino acids. In DNA, the CDR3 is TGTGCCAGCAGCTTAGGACAGGGGGCTTTGAATTCACCCCTCCACTTT. Its protein is CASSLGQGALNSPLHF.

The chain carries TRBV6-4 and TRBJ2-3, with 8 positions matching TRBD2. The CDR3 runs 18 residues. Trimming cost V 7 bases and J 5 bases; bases outside gene matches: 20. Germline-derived CDR1 and CDR2 are MRHNA and SNTAGT. CDR3 nucleotide sequence: TGTGCCAGCACCCCAAACCTGGCAGCGGGAGTCGGGATAGATACGCAGTATTTT. Protein sequence: CASTPNLAAGVGIDTQYF.

The chain employs TRBV3-1 (or the pseudogene TRBV3-2) and TRBJ2-7; 7 positions agree with TRBD2. In germline, CDR1 is LGHDT, CDR2 YNNKEL (reference sequence). This CDR3 is built from 16 residues. The trim removed 4 bases at V and 2 bases at J, leaving 11 bases unmatched. CDR3 sequence (DNA): TGTGCCAGCAGCCCTCGAGGGGCGGGGGATCCCTACGAGCAGTACTTC. It yields the protein CASSPRGAGDPYEQYF.

This clone was seen more than once but under ten times. The chain has TRBV18 and TRBJ1-6; D gene ambiguous. The V gene's germline CDR1 is KGHSH and CDR2 LQKENI. V lost 2 bases and J lost 5, with 10 bases in between. The length of the CDR3 is 15 residues. The CDR3 is CASSPRSQDNSPLHF. The DNA of the CDR3 is TGTGCCAGCTCACCAAGAAGTCAGGATAATTCACCCCTCCACTTT. Full variable domain (missing parts from reference TRBV18 and TRBJ1-6): NAGVMQNPRHLVRRRGQEARLRCSPMKGHSHVYWYRQLPEEGLKFMVYLQKENIIDESGMPKERFSAEFPKEGPSILRIQQVVRGDSAAYFCASSPRSQDNSPLHFGNGTRLTVT.

This clone was recorded only once. The chain is built from TRBV7-2 and TRBJ2-7; 13 nucleotides agree with TRBD2. The V gene end was trimmed by 1 base and the J gene end by 5 bases; junction bases not matched to a gene: 5. The germline CDR1 and CDR2 sequences are SGHTA and FQGNSA. The length of the CDR3 is 16 residues. This CDR3 reads CASSLGGTSGINEQYF. DNA of the CDR3: TGTGCCAGCAGCTTAGGGGGGACTAGCGGGATTAACGAGCAGTACTTC. The variable domain in full, with the rest retrieved from reference TRBV7-2 and TRBJ2-7, is GAGVSQSPSNKVTEKGKDVELRCDPISGHTALYWYRQSLGQGLEFLIYFQGNSAPDKSGLPSDRFSAERTGGSVSTLTIQRTQQEDSAVYLCASSLGGTSGINEQYFGPGTRLTVT.

The chain is built from TRBV19 and TRBJ2-1, with 7 bases fitting TRBD2. This CDR3 has 13 amino acids. Germline CDR1 reads LNHDA; CDR2 reads SQIVND (reference sequence). Trimming removed 8 bases from V and 0 bases from J; junction bases left unmatched: 1. CDR3 protein: CASWGGSYNEQFF. CDR3 nucleotides: TGTGCCAGTTGGGGGGGCTCCTACAATGAGCAGTTCTTC.

The chain joins TRBV19 to TRBJ2-3, with a possible D match to TRBD2 (6 bases). There are 15 residues in the CDR3. The germline CDR1 and CDR2 sequences are LNHDA and SQIVND (reference sequence). The V end was cut by 6 bases, the J end by 0 bases, with 13 bases between. The CDR3 sequence: CASRMLSGSTDTQYF. CDR3 coding DNA: TGTGCCAGTAGGATGCTCAGCGGGAGCACAGATACGCAGTATTTT.

V usage is TRBV5-5 and J usage is TRBJ1-2; D may be TRBD1 (6 bases). Germline CDR1 reads SGHKS; CDR2 reads YYEKEE (reference sequence). This CDR3 is built from 14 residues. With 0 bases removed from V and 6 bases from J, the gap between germline ends came to 12 bases. CDR3 residues: CASSLGAGEHGYTF. DNA of the CDR3: TGTGCCAGCAGCTTGGGGGCAGGGGAACATGGCTACACCTTC. The complete variable domain, with remaining parts taken from reference TRBV5-5 and TRBJ1-2, reads DAGVTQSPTHLIKTRGQQVTLRCSPISGHKSVSWYQQVLGQGPQFIFQYYEKEERGRGNFPDRFSARQFPNYSSELNVNALLLGDSALYLCASSLGAGEHGYTFGSGTRLTVV.

This clone was seen a single time. The chain uses TRBV7-8 and TRBJ2-2, with D perhaps TRBD2 (6 bases). Germline CDR1 is SGHVS and CDR2 is FQNEAQ. The CDR3 runs to 18 residues. Trimming took off 3 bases at V and 0 bases at J, with 17 bases between the two ends. The CDR3 loop is CASSFGRPSVPNTGELFF. For the CDR3, the DNA is TGTGCCAGCAGCTTTGGGCGGCCTAGCGTTCCGAACACCGGGGAGCTGTTTTTT.

J is TRBJ2-7 and V is TRBV5-4; weak D call: TRBD2 (6 bases). Trimming took 0 bases from V and 4 from J, leaving 17 bases between them. Germline assignment: CDR1 SGHNT and CDR2 YYREEE (reference sequence). The CDR3 has 16 residues. Written as DNA, the CDR3 is TGTGCCAGCAGCTTGGGCGGGAACGAGGGTCTTTACGAGCAGTACTTC. As protein: CASSLGGNEGLYEQYF.

This chain links TRBV24-1 with TRBJ2-5; D might be TRBD1 (5 bases). The CDR3 loop spans 15 amino acids. Trimming cost V 0 bases and J 4 bases, with 11 bases left between them. Germline-derived CDR1 and CDR2 are KGHDR and SFDVKD. CDR3 in DNA: TGTGCCACCAGTGATTTGCAATTAGGGGTAGAGACCCAGTACTTC. It is translated as CATSDLQLGVETQYF.